The entry below describes one TCR beta chain. The antigen is unknown. These data are taken from a study of shared clonotypes between healthy human individuals. Study findings and constraints: Lower generation probabilities were found for non-shared clonotypes than for those shared by all four donors. Represented genetic and exposure-history diversity was restricted by having few donors. Sorted-subset sequencing was shown by rarefaction to be incomplete despite large depth.

TCRdb's table, derived via immunoSEQ multiplex PCR, lists solely in-frame clones and lacks some. Of about 1 million clones listed, about 75% are singletons. The CDR3 is made up of 14 amino acids. Trimming cost V 0 bases and J 5 bases; bases outside gene matches: 3. Germline V gives CDR1 SGHNT, CDR2 YYREEE (reference sequence). The sequenced material came from memory CD4+ T cells sorted from blood. Described subset: CD45RA-negative fraction. The chain carries TRBV5-4 and TRBJ2-3; 7 nucleotides agree with TRBD2. The TCR was taken from a young man in good health. The CDR3 sequence is CASSLAGGGDTQYF. DNA of the CDR3: TGTGCCAGCAGCTTGGCGGGAGGTGGAGATACGCAGTATTTT.